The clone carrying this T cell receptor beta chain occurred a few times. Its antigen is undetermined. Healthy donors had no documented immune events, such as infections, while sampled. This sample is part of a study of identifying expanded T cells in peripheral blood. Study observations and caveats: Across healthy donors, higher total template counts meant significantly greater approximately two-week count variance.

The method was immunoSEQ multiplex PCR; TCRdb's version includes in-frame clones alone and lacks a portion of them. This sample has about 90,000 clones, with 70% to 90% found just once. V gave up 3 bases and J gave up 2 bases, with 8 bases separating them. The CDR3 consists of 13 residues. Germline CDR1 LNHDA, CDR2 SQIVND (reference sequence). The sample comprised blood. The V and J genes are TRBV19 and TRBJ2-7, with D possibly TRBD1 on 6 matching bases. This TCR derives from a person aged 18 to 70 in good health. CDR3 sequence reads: CASSIRGTYEQYF. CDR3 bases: TGTGCCAGTAGTATCAGGGGCACCTACGAGCAGTACTTC.